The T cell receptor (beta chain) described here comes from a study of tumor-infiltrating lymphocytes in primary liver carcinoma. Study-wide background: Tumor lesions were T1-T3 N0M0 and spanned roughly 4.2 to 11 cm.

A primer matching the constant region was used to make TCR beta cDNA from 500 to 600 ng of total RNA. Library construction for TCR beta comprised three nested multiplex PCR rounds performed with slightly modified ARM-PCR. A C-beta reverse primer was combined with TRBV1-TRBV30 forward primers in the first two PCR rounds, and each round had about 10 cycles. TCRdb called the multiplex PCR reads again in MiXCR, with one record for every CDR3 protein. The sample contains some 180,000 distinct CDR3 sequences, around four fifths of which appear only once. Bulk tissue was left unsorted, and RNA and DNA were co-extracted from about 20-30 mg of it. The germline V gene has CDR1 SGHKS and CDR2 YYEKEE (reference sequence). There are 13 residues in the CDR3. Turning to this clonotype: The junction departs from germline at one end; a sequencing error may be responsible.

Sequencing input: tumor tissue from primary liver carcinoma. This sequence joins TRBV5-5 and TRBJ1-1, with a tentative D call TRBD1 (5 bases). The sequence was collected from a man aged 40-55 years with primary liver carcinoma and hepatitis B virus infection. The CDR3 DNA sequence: TGTGCCAGCGGGGCAGGGCTGAACCCTGAAGCATTCTTT. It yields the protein CASGAGLNPEAFF.